This passage covers 32 T cell receptor beta chains from one sample sequenced in a study of control samples from healthy donors and cancer patients. Profiling relied on immunoSEQ multiplex PCR, and the TCRdb table lists in-frame clones only, not all of them. The table has 75,000 to 100,000 clones, around 80% seen once. The sequenced material came from blood. The receptor source for this set is a man aged 55-75 years in good health.

V gene TRBV9 combines with J gene TRBJ2-2, with unresolved D. Germline CDR1 SGDLS, CDR2 YYNGEE. The length of the CDR3 is 15 residues. V shed 0 bases and J shed 4 bases, with 10 bases lying between them. This CDR3 reads CASSVATYGTGELFF. DNA of the CDR3: TGTGCCAGCAGCGTAGCAACCTATGGCACCGGGGAGCTGTTTTTT.

V and J are TRBV27 and TRBJ1-5; 7 nucleotides line up with TRBD1. CDR1 MNHEY and CDR2 SMNVEV come from the germline V gene (reference sequence). CDR3 size: 16 residues. Trimming cost V 6 bases and J 5 bases; bases outside gene matches: 13. The CDR3 reads CASSRGAGGRYQPQHF. The CDR3 DNA follows: TGTGCCAGCAGCCGAGGGGCAGGGGGTAGGTATCAGCCCCAGCATTTT.

The chain carries TRBV5-6 and TRBJ2-5; D may correspond to TRBD1 or TRBD2 (5 bases each). CDR1 is SGHDT and CDR2 is YYEEEE in the germline V gene. The CDR3 sequence is 14 residues long. Trimming left V 4 bases short and J 3 bases short, with 13 bases between. The chain's CDR3 is CASSAVGPEETQYF. CDR3 coding DNA: TGTGCCAGCAGCGCAGTGGGACCGGAAGAGACCCAGTACTTC.

This clone was observed a few times. V and J are TRBV28 and TRBJ2-1; D not certain. Trimming removed 5 bases from V and 0 bases from J, with 8 bases in between. CDR3 length: 14 amino acids. Looked up from germline, CDR1 is MDHEN and CDR2 is SYDVKM. The CDR3 nucleotides are TGTGCCAGCAGTGTCGGGTTCTCCTACAATGAGCAGTTCTTC. Encoded protein: CASSVGFSYNEQFF.

This chain joins TRBV29-1 and TRBJ1-5; the D gene is possibly TRBD1 (6 bases). This CDR3 is built from 16 residues. Germline values: CDR1 SQVTM, CDR2 ANQGSEA. The V end was cut by 1 base, the J end by 0 bases, with 13 bases between. The CDR3 DNA sequence: TGCAGCGTTGAAGGCCCGGACAGCCTTAGCAATCAGCCCCAGCATTTT. Protein: CSVEGPDSLSNQPQHF.

The chain combines TRBV2 with TRBJ2-7; tentatively, D is TRBD2 (6 bases). This CDR3 region has 17 residues. Germline CDR1 is SNHLY and CDR2 is FYNNEI. V lost 8 bases, J lost 1 base, and 24 bases lay in between. This CDR3 is CASLGFRTNPMSYEQYF. DNA for the CDR3: TGTGCCAGCCTTGGGTTTAGGACTAACCCAATGTCCTACGAGCAGTACTTC.

The V call is TRBV7-8, the J call TRBJ1-4; no clear D. The CDR3 length is 16 residues. CDR1 is SGHVS and CDR2 is FQNEAQ in the germline V gene. V shed 5 bases and J shed 2 bases, with 15 bases lying between them. CDR3 sequence: CASSPTSLMTNEKLFF. CDR3 nucleotides: TGTGCCAGCAGCCCGACCTCTTTAATGACTAATGAAAAACTGTTTTTT.

This rearrangement joins TRBV3-1 (or the pseudogene TRBV3-2) to TRBJ2-7; no clear D gene. With 2 bases removed from V and 7 bases from J, the gap between germline ends came to 9 bases. The CDR3 has 12 amino acids. The V gene's germline CDR1 is LGHDT and CDR2 YNNKEL (reference sequence). This CDR3 is CASSQTTIEQYF. CDR3 in DNA: TGTGCCAGCAGCCAAACGACGATAGAGCAGTACTTC.

The chain links TRBV6-6 to TRBJ2-2, with D uncertain. Germline V gene lookup returns CDR1 MNHNY and CDR2 SVGAGI (reference sequence). Trimming removed 8 bases from V and 5 bases from J, with 9 bases in between. The CDR3 consists of 12 residues. The chain's CDR3 is CASRPQTGELFF. As DNA, the CDR3 is TGTGCCAGCCGCCCCCAAACCGGGGAGCTGTTTTTT.

CDR3 sequence reads: CAWSIGGNTEAFF. CDR3 DNA sequence: TGTGCCTGGAGTATAGGGGGGAACACTGAAGCTTTCTTT. The chain employs TRBV30 and TRBJ1-1; tentative D call: TRBD1 (6 bases). The CDR3 length is 13 residues. V lost 2 bases and J 1 base, leaving 8 bases between the germline ends. Germline loops: CDR1 GTSNPN, CDR2 SVGIG (reference sequence).

V and J are TRBV5-5 and TRBJ2-7; D unresolved. This CDR3 has 12 amino acids. CDR1 is SGHKS and CDR2 is YYEKEE in the germline V gene (reference sequence). V lost 0 bases and J lost 3, with 4 bases in between. CDR3 DNA sequence: TGTGCCAGCAGCTTGGGGCTCTACGAGCAGTACTTC. Amino acids: CASSLGLYEQYF.

This clone was detected only a few times. CDR3 in amino acids: CASSYLGTGGDEAFF. CDR3 sequence (DNA): TGTGCCAGCAGTTACCTCGGGACAGGGGGGGATGAAGCTTTCTTT. This chain connects TRBV6-5 to TRBJ1-1, with 11 nucleotides matching TRBD1. From germline, CDR1 is MNHEY and CDR2 SVGAGI. J lost 7 bases, V lost 2 bases, and 6 bases had no gene match. The CDR3 loop spans 15 amino acids.

V and J are TRBV20-1 and TRBJ1-2, with 9 bases matching TRBD1. The V gene's germline CDR1 is DFQATT and CDR2 SNEGSKA (reference sequence). The CDR3 covers 15 residues. Trimming at V came to 3 bases and at J to 0 bases, leaving 5 bases not matched to a gene. CDR3 sequence (DNA): TGCAGTGCTAGTTCTACAGGGGGCTCTAACTATGGCTACACCTTC. Protein sequence: CSASSTGGSNYGYTF.

V and J are TRBV4-2 and TRBJ2-2; D is unclear. CDR3 length: 17 amino acids. The germline V gene has CDR1 LGHNA and CDR2 YNFKEQ. Trimming removed 0 bases from V and 1 base from J, with 12 bases in between. CDR3 sequence (DNA): TGTGCCAGCAGCCAAGATCAGGCAGACCAGAACACCGGGGAGCTGTTTTTT. Protein product: CASSQDQADQNTGELFF.

This clone was seen once. This chain joins TRBV28 and TRBJ1-4, with D possibly matching TRBD1 (6 bases). Deletions cut 7 bases from V and 4 bases from J, with 16 bases between. This CDR3 region has 15 residues. Germline values: CDR1 MDHEN, CDR2 SYDVKM. CDR3: CASTPGGMFNEKLFF. The CDR3 coding sequence is TGTGCCAGCACCCCCGGGGGCATGTTTAATGAAAAACTGTTTTTT.

The chain employs TRBV4-2 and TRBJ2-3, with 11 bases identical to TRBD2. V lost 1 base to trimming and J lost 4 bases; unmatched junction nucleotides: 7. The CDR3 covers 17 residues. Germline V gene sequence: CDR1 LGHNA, CDR2 YNFKEQ. CDR3 sequence: CASSQVGLAGGSDTQYF. As DNA, the CDR3 is TGTGCCAGCAGCCAAGTAGGCCTAGCGGGAGGATCAGATACGCAGTATTTT.

The chain joins TRBV2 to TRBJ2-7, with a tentative D call TRBD2 (7 bases). CDR3 length: 14 amino acids. Deletions cut 5 bases from V and 0 bases from J, with 11 bases between. CDR1 is SNHLY, CDR2 FYNNEI, per germline. The CDR3 nucleotides read TGTGCCAGCAGTTTGGGGGGGCGCTCCTACGAGCAGTACTTC. This codes for CASSLGGRSYEQYF. The complete variable domain, with remaining parts taken from reference TRBV2 and TRBJ2-7, reads EPEVTQTPSHQVTQMGQEVILRCVPISNHLYFYWYRQILGQKVEFLVSFYNNEISEKSEIFDDQFSVERPDGSNFTLKIRSTKLEDSAMYFCASSLGGRSYEQYFGPGTRLTVT.

The chain uses TRBV30 and TRBJ1-1, with no clear D. The V end was cut by 4 bases, the J end by 2 bases, with 8 bases between. CDR3 size: 12 residues. CDR1 is GTSNPN, CDR2 SVGIG, per germline (reference sequence). CDR3 bases: TGTGCCTGGATCGGCAGTAACACTGAAGCTTTCTTT. Residues: CAWIGSNTEAFF.

The J gene is TRBJ1-4, the V gene TRBV28; no clear D gene. Trimming cost V 5 bases and J 5 bases, with 15 bases left between them. Germline V lookup: CDR1 MDHEN, CDR2 SYDVKM. CDR3 length equals 15 residues. The CDR3 loop reads CASSNRGIGNEKLFF. CDR3 sequence (DNA): TGTGCCAGCAGTAATCGAGGGATAGGCAATGAAAAACTGTTTTTT.

This chain uses TRBV15 with TRBJ2-7; D is undetermined. Germline V gene sequence: CDR1 LNHNV, CDR2 YYDKDF (reference sequence). Trimming took off 0 bases at V and 4 bases at J, with 13 bases between the two ends. The CDR3 is 15 residues long. The CDR3 DNA sequence: TGTGCCACCAGCAGAGATCAGAGCCCTCAGTACGAGCAGTACTTC. It is translated as CATSRDQSPQYEQYF.

The CDR3 loop reads CASSAGTGYTEAFF. In nucleotides, the CDR3 is TGTGCCAGTAGCGCCGGGACAGGGTACACTGAAGCTTTCTTT. The J gene is TRBJ1-1, the V gene TRBV19, with 9 bases fitting TRBD1. This CDR3 spans 14 amino acids. Germline CDR1 reads LNHDA; CDR2 reads SQIVND (reference sequence). V was pared by 6 bases and J by 3 bases, with 5 bases of the junction left unmatched.

The chain joins TRBV19 to TRBJ2-2; TRBD1 matches 10 bases. This CDR3 spans 15 amino acids. The V gene end was trimmed by 9 bases and the J gene end by 4 bases; junction bases not matched to a gene: 8. Germline-derived CDR1 and CDR2 are LNHDA and SQIVND (reference sequence). This chain's CDR3 is CASRLGTGVTGELFF. The CDR3 bases are TGTGCCAGCCGCTTGGGGACAGGGGTCACCGGGGAGCTGTTTTTT.

V gene TRBV9 combines with J gene TRBJ1-5; 9 positions agree with TRBD1. Germline V gene lookup returns CDR1 SGDLS and CDR2 YYNGEE. The ends lost 8 bases at V and 0 bases at J; junction bases unmatched: 6. This CDR3 comprises 15 residues. CDR3 sequence (DNA): TGTGCCAGGGACAGGGGCGCTTATAGCAATCAGCCCCAGCATTTT. This translates into CARDRGAYSNQPQHF.

As concerns this clone: This CDR3 is also generated by other DNA sequences in the sample. The chain recombines TRBV28 with TRBJ2-7; tentatively, D is TRBD1 (6 bases). The CDR3 loop spans 15 amino acids. Germline CDR1 reads MDHEN; CDR2 reads SYDVKM. V was clipped by 3 bases and J by 0 bases, with 12 bases between them. CDR3 protein: CASSLAGASSYEQYF. CDR3 sequence (DNA): TGTGCCAGCAGTTTGGCAGGGGCCAGCTCCTACGAGCAGTACTTC.

This chain uses TRBV7-9 with TRBJ2-6; D uncertain. Per germline, CDR1 SEHNR and CDR2 FQNEAQ (reference sequence). The CDR3 is 14 residues long. Trimming removed 8 bases from V and 4 bases from J, with 12 bases in between. In DNA, the CDR3 is TGTGCCAGCGCCCCGGTCTCAGGGGCCAACGTCCTGACTTTC. As protein: CASAPVSGANVLTF.

This clone was detected only a few times. The J gene is TRBJ2-7, the V gene TRBV25-1; 7 bases line up with TRBD1. CDR3 length equals 16 residues. The germline CDR1 and CDR2 sequences are MGHDK and SYGVNS. V dropped 2 bases and J dropped 3; count of bases not matched to a gene: 10. The chain's CDR3 is CASSEVGQLSRYEQYF. The CDR3 bases are TGTGCCAGCAGTGAAGTGGGACAGCTTAGTCGCTACGAGCAGTACTTC.

The chain links TRBV6-5 to TRBJ2-1; D tentatively reads TRBD1 or TRBD2 (5 bases each). The V gene lost 7 bases and the J gene lost 8 bases, with 15 bases spanning the gap. The length of the CDR3 is 13 residues. The germline V gene encodes CDR1 MNHEY and CDR2 SVGAGI. The CDR3 sequence: CASTRGRDHEQFF. CDR3 bases: TGTGCCAGCACCCGGGGCCGAGACCATGAGCAGTTCTTC.

The chain has TRBV4-1 and TRBJ2-3; 7 bases map to TRBD1. Germline V gene sequence: CDR1 MGHRA, CDR2 YSYEKL. J gave up 2 bases and V 4 bases, and 9 bases lay outside the gene matches. The CDR3 loop spans 16 amino acids. CDR3 protein: CASSPDQGVLTDTQYF. The CDR3 bases are TGCGCCAGCAGCCCAGATCAGGGGGTCCTCACAGATACGCAGTATTTT.

The chain couples TRBV19 to TRBJ2-3, with 8 bases fitting TRBD1. J lost 1 base, V lost 4 bases, and 1 base had no gene match. Looked up from germline, CDR1 is LNHDA and CDR2 is SQIVND (reference sequence). CDR3 size: 14 residues. The DNA for the CDR3 is TGTGCCAGTAGTACGACAGGGGGCACAGATACGCAGTATTTT. Its translation: CASSTTGGTDTQYF. The variable domain in full, completed from reference TRBV19 and TRBJ2-3, reads DGGITQSPKYLFRKEGQNVTLSCEQNLNHDAMYWYRQDPGQGLRLIYYSQIVNDFQKGDIAEGYSVSREKKESFPLTVTSAQKNPTAFYLCASSTTGGTDTQYFGPGTRLTVL.

The chain links TRBV5-6 to TRBJ2-7; TRBD1 is a possible D gene (6 bases). This CDR3 spans 12 amino acids. Between the trimmed V and J ends, which lost 4 bases and 9 bases, there was a span of 14 bases. From germline, CDR1 is SGHDT and CDR2 YYEEEE. In DNA, the CDR3 is TGTGCCAGCAGCCCTGGGGGCCTGGGGCAGTACTTC. Encoded protein: CASSPGGLGQYF. Full variable domain (outside the CDR3, taken from reference TRBV5-6 and TRBJ2-7): DAGVTQSPTHLIKTRGQQVTLRCSPKSGHDTVSWYQQALGQGPQFIFQYYEEEERQRGNFPDRFSGHQFPNYSSELNVNALLLGDSALYLCASSPGGLGQYFGPGTRLTVT.

The chain recombines TRBV5-3 with TRBJ1-1; no firm D call. TRBV5-3 is placed among ORFs of uncertain function. Trimming left V 3 bases short and J 3 bases short, with 18 bases between. The CDR3 is made up of 16 amino acids. This CDR3 is CARSSDLPKRYTEAFF. As DNA, the CDR3 is TGTGCCAGAAGCTCGGACCTGCCAAAAAGATACACTGAAGCTTTCTTT.

The CDR3 here is CASLGVLAVRADEQYF. The DNA for the CDR3 is TGTGCCAGCCTCGGAGTTCTAGCGGTAAGGGCGGACGAGCAGTACTTC. V is TRBV2 and J is TRBJ2-7, with 7 positions matching TRBD2. The germline gives CDR1 SNHLY, CDR2 FYNNEI. The trim removed 8 bases at V and 5 bases at J, leaving 18 bases unmatched. The CDR3 covers 16 residues. Full variable domain (rest looked up from reference TRBV2 and TRBJ2-7): EPEVTQTPSHQVTQMGQEVILRCVPISNHLYFYWYRQILGQKVEFLVSFYNNEISEKSEIFDDQFSVERPDGSNFTLKIRSTKLEDSAMYFCASLGVLAVRADEQYFGPGTRLTVT.